Listed below are T cell receptor beta chains from one sample, sequenced in a study of long-term antiretroviral therapy in people with HIV. The assay was immunoSEQ multiplex PCR, and TCRdb's table has in-frame clones only and misses some. This table has some 33,000 clones, roughly 95% appearing once. Sample: unsorted PBMCs, taken 6.6 years after starting antiretroviral therapy. Receptor source: a man aged 25-40 years with HIV. CDR3s include the opening cysteine and the closing phenylalanine or tryptophan. A D gene is named only where the DNA matches it firmly. Not all rows give a size; the values are once, few, many and, for expanded clones, a class.

V gene	CDR3 length	D gene	J gene	clone size	CDR3 DNA	CDR3 protein
TRBV20-1	8	-	TRBJ1-6	-	TGCAGCAGGCCGGGGAATCTCTTT	CSRPGNLF
TRBV6-5	16	TRBD1	TRBJ1-1	-	TGTGCCAGCAGTTACTCCCGGTTGGCAGGGGGCACTGAAGCTTTCTTT	CASSYSRLAGGTEAFF
TRBV6-1	11	-	TRBJ2-2	-	TGTGCCAGCAGGGAGCTGGGGGAGCTGTTTTTT	CASRELGELFF
TRBV9	15	TRBD2	TRBJ2-5	-	TGTGCCAGCAGCTTCAGACGGGGGGGAGAGGAGACCCAGTACTTC	CASSFRRGGEETQYF
TRBV10-3	14	TRBD2	TRBJ2-3	once	TGTGCCATCAGACCACTAGCGGGAGTAGATACGCAGTATTTT	CAIRPLAGVDTQYF
TRBV15	14	-	TRBJ2-5	-	TGTGCCACCAGGAAAAACCTAGCTGAGGAGACCCAGTACTTC	CATRKNLAEETQYF
TRBV7-9	13	TRBD2	TRBJ2-5	-	TGTGCCAGCAGCTTCAGACTAGCGGAGACCCAGTACTTC	CASSFRLAETQYF
TRBV29-1	12	-	TRBJ2-5	-	TGCAGCGCTGTCTGGGTGGGAGAGACCCAGTACTTC	CSAVWVGETQYF
TRBV7-6	19	TRBD1	TRBJ1-1	-	TGTGCCAGCAGCTTAGTTGGGACAGGCGGTGGGAGTGTGAACACTGAAGCTTTCTTT	CASSLVGTGGGSVNTEAFF
TRBV30	13	-	TRBJ1-1	-	TGTGCCTGGAGAGTAGGGGGGAACACTGAAGCTTTCTTT	CAWRVGGNTEAFF
TRBV7-2	14	TRBD1	TRBJ2-1	-	TGTGCCAGCGTGAGGACAGGGGAATACAATGAGCAGTTCTTC	CASVRTGEYNEQFF
TRBV6-6	15	-	TRBJ1-4	-	TGTGCCAGCAGTTATAGGGCCGCAACTAATGAAAAACTGTTTTTT	CASSYRAATNEKLFF
TRBV10-3	12	TRBD1	TRBJ2-7	-	TGTGCCGCCACAGGGGACCCCAACGAGCAGTACTTC	CAATGDPNEQYF
TRBV2	13	-	TRBJ1-1	once	TGTGCCAGCAGGAGGGTTATGGGCGGTGAAGCTTTCTTT	CASRRVMGGEAFF
TRBV4-3	8	-	TRBJ2-7	-	TGCGCCAGCAGCCAAGGTCACTTC	CASSQGHF
TRBV30	13	TRBD2	TRBJ2-7	-	TGTGCCTGGAGTTGGGGGGGTGCATACGAGCAGTACTTC	CAWSWGGAYEQYF
TRBV9	12	TRBD1	TRBJ1-2	-	TGTGCCAGAGACATAGGGGGCTGCGGCTACACCTTC	CARDIGGCGYTF
TRBV21-1	10	-	TRBJ2-4	once	TGTGCCCGTACCGGGACAGAGGCGTACTTC	CARTGTEAYF
TRBV11-2	13	-	TRBJ2-2	-	TGTGCCAGCAGCCAAGACAGTACCGGGGAGCTGTTTTTT	CASSQDSTGELFF
TRBV9	14	-	TRBJ2-7	-	TGTGCCAGCAGCCCCGGATCGAACTCCTACGAGCAGTACTTC	CASSPGSNSYEQYF
TRBV9	15	TRBD1	TRBJ1-4	-	TGTGCCAGCAGCCCAAGGGACAGAACTAATGAAAAACTGTTTTTT	CASSPRDRTNEKLFF
TRBV27	15	-	TRBJ1-6	-	TGTGCCAGCAGTCAAATCAGGGGAGGTAATTCACCCCTCCACTTT	CASSQIRGGNSPLHF
TRBV19	15	-	TRBJ2-2	-	TGTGCCAGTAGTCTCTCCGGTCCGAACACCGGGGAGCTGTTTTTT	CASSLSGPNTGELFF
TRBV5-5	13	TRBD1	TRBJ2-7	once	TGTGCCAGCACACACAGGGGCTCCTACGAGCAGTACTTC	CASTHRGSYEQYF
TRBV25-1	15	TRBD1	TRBJ2-5	-	TGTGCCAGCAGTGAAATTAGGACAGGGGGAGAGACCCAGTACTTC	CASSEIRTGGETQYF
TRBV5-6	15	TRBD1	TRBJ1-2	-	TGTGCCAGCAGCCCAGAGACCGGACAGGGCAATGGCTACACCTTC	CASSPETGQGNGYTF
TRBV7-8	16	TRBD2	TRBJ2-3	-	TGTGCCAGCGGGGGTGGGTTAGCGGGGGGGCCAGGAACGCAGTATTTT	CASGGGLAGGPGTQYF
TRBV19	15	-	TRBJ2-1	-	TGTGCCAGTAGCGTACAAGCAAGCTCCTACAATGAGCAGTTCTTC	CASSVQASSYNEQFF
TRBV6-5	14	-	TRBJ1-5	once	TGTGCCAGCAGTTCGAAGGGGGGGTATCAGCCCCAGCATTTT	CASSSKGGYQPQHF
TRBV6-1	15	TRBD1	TRBJ2-1	-	TGTGCCAGCACCTTGGACAGGGGGCCCTACAATGAGCAGTTCTTC	CASTLDRGPYNEQFF
TRBV6-6	13	-	TRBJ1-5	-	TGTGCCAGCAGTTCCGCAGATAATCAGCCCCAGCATTTT	CASSSADNQPQHF
TRBV30	12	-	TRBJ1-1	few	TGTGCCTGGAGAGCAGGGAACACTGAAGCTTTCTTT	CAWRAGNTEAFF
TRBV27	14	-	TRBJ2-7	-	TGTGCCAGCAGTTTTATAGGACAGATCTACGAGCAGTACTTC	CASSFIGQIYEQYF
TRBV5-4	15	TRBD1	TRBJ2-7	-	TGTGCCAGCAGCTCCCGGGACAGGATACACTACGAGCAGTACTTC	CASSSRDRIHYEQYF
TRBV27	15	TRBD2	TRBJ2-1	-	TGTGCCAGCAGCCCACTAGCGGGGGCCTACAATGAGCAGTTCTTC	CASSPLAGAYNEQFF
TRBV10-2	14	TRBD1	TRBJ2-1	-	TGCGCCAGCCGCAAGACAGGGCAGCACAATGAGCAGTTCTTC	CASRKTGQHNEQFF
TRBV7-2	14	TRBD1	TRBJ2-1	-	TGTGCCAGCAGCTTACGGACAGGCCTTAATGAGCAGTTCTTC	CASSLRTGLNEQFF
TRBV14	15	TRBD1	TRBJ1-3	-	TGTGCCAGCAGCCCGACAGGGGGAATTGGAAACACCATATATTTT	CASSPTGGIGNTIYF
TRBV7-2	15	-	TRBJ1-1	-	TGTGCCAGCAGCTTAGACGCAGGGATGAACACTGAAGCTTTCTTT	CASSLDAGMNTEAFF
TRBV4-3	15	-	TRBJ2-1	-	TGCGCCAGCAGCCAAAGTCACCCCTTATACAATGAGCAGTTCTTC	CASSQSHPLYNEQFF
TRBV9	19	-	TRBJ2-6	-	TGTGCCAGCAGCGTTAATGGGCACGCTCCCTTCTCTGGGGCCAACGTCCTGACTTTC	CASSVNGHAPFSGANVLTF
TRBV7-6	15	TRBD1	TRBJ2-7	-	TGTGCCAGCAGGGGAACAGGGGCTGAGTCCCTCGAGCAGTACTTC	CASRGTGAESLEQYF
TRBV19	14	-	TRBJ2-2	once	TGTGCCAGTACCCTGCCGGGGGCCACCGGGGAGCTGTTTTTT	CASTLPGATGELFF
TRBV5-1	12	-	TRBJ2-7	-	TGCGCCAGCAGCTTGACTCGGGACGAGCAGTACTTC	CASSLTRDEQYF
TRBV11-3	12	-	TRBJ2-7	-	TGTGCCAGCAGCATGCCGGGCTACGAGCAGTACTTC	CASSMPGYEQYF
TRBV4-1	14	-	TRBJ1-5	-	TGCGCCAGCAGCCAAGGCGATAGCAATCAGCCCCAGCATTTT	CASSQGDSNQPQHF
TRBV2	13	-	TRBJ2-7	-	TGTGCCAGCAGTCGGGACATCTCCTACGAGCAGTACTTC	CASSRDISYEQYF
TRBV4-1	14	-	TRBJ1-2	-	TGCGCCAGCAGCCAAGATCGTGGAGGGAATGGCTACACCTTC	CASSQDRGGNGYTF
TRBV7-9	15	TRBD1	TRBJ2-1	-	TGTGCCAGCAGCCCAACCGGACAGGCCTACAATGAGCAGTTCTTC	CASSPTGQAYNEQFF
TRBV6-4	13	-	TRBJ1-2	-	TGTGCCAGCAGTGCAGGTGTGGGTGGTGGCTACACCTTC	CASSAGVGGGYTF